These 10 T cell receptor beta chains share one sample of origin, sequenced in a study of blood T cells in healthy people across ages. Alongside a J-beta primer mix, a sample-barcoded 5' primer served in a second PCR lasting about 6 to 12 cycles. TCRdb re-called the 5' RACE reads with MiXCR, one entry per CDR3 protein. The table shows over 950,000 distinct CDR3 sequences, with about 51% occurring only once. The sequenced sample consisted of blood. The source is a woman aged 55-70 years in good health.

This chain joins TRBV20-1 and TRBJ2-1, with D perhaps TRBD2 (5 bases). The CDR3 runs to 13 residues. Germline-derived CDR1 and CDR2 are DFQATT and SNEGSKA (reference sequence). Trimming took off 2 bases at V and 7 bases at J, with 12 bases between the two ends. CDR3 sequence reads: CSARRGSWNEQFF. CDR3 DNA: TGCAGTGCTAGAAGAGGGAGTTGGAATGAGCAGTTCTTC.

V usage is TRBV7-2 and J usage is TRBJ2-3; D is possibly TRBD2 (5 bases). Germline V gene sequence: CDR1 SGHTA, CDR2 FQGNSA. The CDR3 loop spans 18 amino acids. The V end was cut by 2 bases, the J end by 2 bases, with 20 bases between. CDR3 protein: CASSLNGVGVLYTDTQYF. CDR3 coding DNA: TGTGCCAGCAGCTTAAACGGGGTGGGAGTTCTCTACACAGATACGCAGTATTTT.

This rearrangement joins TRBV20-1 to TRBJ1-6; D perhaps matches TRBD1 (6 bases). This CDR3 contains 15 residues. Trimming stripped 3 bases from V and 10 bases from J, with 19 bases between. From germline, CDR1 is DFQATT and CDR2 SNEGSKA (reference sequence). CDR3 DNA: TGCAGTGCTAGGGGGGGCAGGGGAGATGGCTCACCCCTCCACTTT. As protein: CSARGGRGDGSPLHF.

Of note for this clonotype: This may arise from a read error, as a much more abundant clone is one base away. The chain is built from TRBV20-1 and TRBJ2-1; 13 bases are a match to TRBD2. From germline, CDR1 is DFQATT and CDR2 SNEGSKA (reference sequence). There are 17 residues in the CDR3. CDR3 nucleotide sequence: TGCAGTGCTATTGGGACTAGCGGGGCGATCTCCTACAATGAGCGGTTCTTC. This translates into CSAIGTSGAISYNERFF.

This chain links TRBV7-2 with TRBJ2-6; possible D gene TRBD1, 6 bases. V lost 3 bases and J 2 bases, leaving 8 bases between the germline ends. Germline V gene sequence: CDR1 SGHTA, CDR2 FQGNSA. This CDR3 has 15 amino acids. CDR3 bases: TGTGCCAGCAGCTTTGGGGGCACTGGGGCCAACGTCCTGACTTTC. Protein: CASSFGGTGANVLTF. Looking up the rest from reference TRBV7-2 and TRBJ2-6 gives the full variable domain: GAGVSQSPSNKVTEKGKDVELRCDPISGHTALYWYRQSLGQGLEFLIYFQGNSAPDKSGLPSDRFSAERTGGSVSTLTIQRTQQEDSAVYLCASSFGGTGANVLTFGAGSRLTVL.

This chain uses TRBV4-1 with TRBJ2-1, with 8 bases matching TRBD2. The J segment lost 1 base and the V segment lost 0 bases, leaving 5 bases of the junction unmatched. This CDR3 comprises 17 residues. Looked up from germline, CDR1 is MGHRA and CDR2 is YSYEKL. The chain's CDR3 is CASSQDTGGRSYNEQFF. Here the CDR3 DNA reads TGCGCCAGCAGCCAAGATACGGGGGGGAGGTCCTACAATGAGCAGTTCTTC.

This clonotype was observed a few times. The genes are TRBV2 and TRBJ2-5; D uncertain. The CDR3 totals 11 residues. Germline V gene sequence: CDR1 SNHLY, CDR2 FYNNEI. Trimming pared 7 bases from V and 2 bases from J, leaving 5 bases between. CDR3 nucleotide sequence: TGTGCCAGCACGGTACAAGAGACCCAGTACTTC. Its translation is CASTVQETQYF.

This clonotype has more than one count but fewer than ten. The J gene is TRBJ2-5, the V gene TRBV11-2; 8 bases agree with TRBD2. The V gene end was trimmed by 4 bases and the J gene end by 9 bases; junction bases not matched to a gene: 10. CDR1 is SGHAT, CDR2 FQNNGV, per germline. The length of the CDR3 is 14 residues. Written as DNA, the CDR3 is TGTGCCAGCAGCTCATTAGCGGGACGAAGCGCCCAGTACTTC. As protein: CASSSLAGRSAQYF.

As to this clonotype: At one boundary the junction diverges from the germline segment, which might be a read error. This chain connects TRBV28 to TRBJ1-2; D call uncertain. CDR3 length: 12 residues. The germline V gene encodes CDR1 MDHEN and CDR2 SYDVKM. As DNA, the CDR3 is TGTACCAGCAGATACTGGACTCAGGGCTACACCTTC. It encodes CTSRYWTQGYTF.

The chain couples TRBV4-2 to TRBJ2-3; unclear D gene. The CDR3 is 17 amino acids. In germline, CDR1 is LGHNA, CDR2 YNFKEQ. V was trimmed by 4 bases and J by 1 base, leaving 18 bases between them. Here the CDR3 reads CASSPEGPGTGTDTQYF. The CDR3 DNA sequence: TGTGCCAGCAGCCCGGAAGGGCCTGGAACGGGCACAGATACGCAGTATTTT.